This T cell receptor (beta chain) was documented in a study of cytomegalovirus exposure and HLA in healthy donors. Study conclusions and caveats: Some V segments could not be told apart, so they were left out, TRBV6-2 and TRBV6-3 among them. Per a prior analysis, the majority of TCR beta V segments were productive roughly 90% or roughly 30% of the time. The investigators catalogued 150 to 200 TCR beta chains as cytomegalovirus-associated.

The PCR had 60 Vbeta and 13 Jbeta primers. Clones were sequenced by immunoSEQ multiplex PCR, and TCRdb holds only the in-frame ones, with some missing. The sample includes 150,000 or so clones, 73% of them seen just once. About this clone itself: No antigen is known for it. Additional DNA sequences in this sample encode the identical CDR3.

CDR3 length: 14 amino acids. Trimming took off 2 bases at V and 2 bases at J, with 7 bases between the two ends. Germline V gene data show CDR1 as LNHDA and CDR2 as SQIVND (reference sequence). V gene TRBV19 combines with J gene TRBJ1-3, with TRBD1 as a possible D gene (6 bases). The sequenced sample consisted of PBMCs. This TCR was recovered from a woman in her late teens or twenties in good health and CMV-seronegative. In DNA form, the CDR3 reads TGTGCCAGTAGTATACCAGGGGCTGGAAACACCATATATTTT. Its protein is CASSIPGAGNTIYF.